This record concerns one T cell receptor beta chain sequence. Its antigen is undetermined. The germline V gene has CDR1 SGHTS and CDR2 YDEGEE. With V trimmed by 0 bases and J by 2 bases, 2 bases remained unmatched. The CDR3 sequence is 17 residues long. The data belong to a study of T cell responses to AZD1222 COVID-19 vaccine. Only in-frame clones appear in the TCRdb table, and some are missing; sequencing was by immunoSEQ multiplex PCR. The sample holds 90,000 to 150,000 clones, more than 75% seen once. The study's findings and limits: Spike was spanned by vaccine-associated CD4 TCRs, which were dominant at 160-218 and 743-854. Reportedly, nearly half the spike-specific TCRs target unmutated variant regions. A rise in Spike-specific TCR breadth and depth followed two AZD1222 doses. White British donors predominated, females outnumbered males, and clonal diversity was possibly underestimated.

The J gene is TRBJ2-3, the V gene TRBV5-8; 14 bases agree with TRBD2. Sequencing used peripheral blood, obtained on day 0 of AZD1222 vaccination. This sequence was found in an adult in good health. CDR3 amino acids: CASSLGLAGGLTDTQYF. Written as DNA, the CDR3 is TGTGCCAGCAGCTTGGGACTAGCGGGGGGGCTCACAGATACGCAGTATTTT.